A single T cell receptor beta chain is shown here with its context. The sample holds one count of this clone. Its antigen is unknown. No clone much larger than this one lies a single base away; base qualities are absent. The data were obtained in a study of blood T cell repertoires in COVID-19 (dated by TCRdb to 2018 to 2021). Regarding the research as a whole: The collaborator samples originated in the United States, Italy and Spain and spanned the acute and convalescent phases of COVID-19. The prospective study material was composed of cDNA or gDNA derived from T cells, B-cell-depleted T cells, or PBMCs. The samples were drawn from two sources: the first 160 participants of the ongoing ImmuneRACE study, and 1,000 to 1,500 subjects contributed by 6 global collaborators. Deeply sampled blood TCRbeta repertoires from subjects exposed to, actively infected with, or recovered from COVID-19 were included in the dataset. A de-identified subject ID, COVID-19 status, age in years and sex were almost always included in the sample metadata. The repertoires were released in a freely available public database intended as a resource for research on the immune response to SARS-CoV-2. Where available, HLA class I and class II types were taken from metadata supplied by the sample provider and were not determined by assay-based typing. Study-wide findings and limitations: How much clinical and demographic metadata was included differed by source and by participant, and the metadata was provided uncurated.

Each collaborating institution followed its own protocols to collect whole blood in K2EDTA tubes. For TCRbeta analysis, collaborators shipped samples in one of three forms: frozen whole blood, isolated PBMCs, or DNA extracted from either of those sample types. TCRbeta CDR3 regions were amplified from genomic DNA by means of the immunoSEQ Assay, a bias-controlled multiplex PCR. For the original study's pipeline: Nucleated cell counts per sample were estimated from amplification of reference gene primers within the assay. To quantify the absolute abundance of each unique TCRbeta CDR3 rearrangement, sequence reads were collapsed and filtered. For each sample, productive Simpson clonality was calculated as the square root of Simpson's diversity index over productive rearrangements. Entries here come from immuneACCESS through TCRdb and include only in-frame sequences with V and J called. Some clones fail to appear in such tables; in the studies checked, an unresolved V gene covers under half of the shortfall, and the cause of the remainder is unknown. Clonal size and the V and J genes are those of that table, whereas D and trimming came from the DNA. The sample includes some 25,000 clones, with 89% observed a single time. Of the sample, about 9.6% falls within the top ten clones.

Sequencing was performed on peripheral blood. The TCR originated in an older man with acute or convalescent COVID-19.

The DNA sequence is given as TGTGCCAGCAGCTTGCGACGGGAAAATTCACCCCTCCACTTT. This translates into CASSLRRENSPLHF. The sequence links TRBV7-2 to TRBJ1-6; there is no confident call for the D gene. Per the germline V gene, SGHTA is the CDR1 and FQGNSA is the CDR2. From the cysteine up to the phenylalanine, the CDR3 has a length of 14 residues. CDR3 DNA is the only sequence kept; it has 42 bases, read in frame from the first base. At the junction V is shortened by 3 bases and J by 7 bases, with 10 bases in between.